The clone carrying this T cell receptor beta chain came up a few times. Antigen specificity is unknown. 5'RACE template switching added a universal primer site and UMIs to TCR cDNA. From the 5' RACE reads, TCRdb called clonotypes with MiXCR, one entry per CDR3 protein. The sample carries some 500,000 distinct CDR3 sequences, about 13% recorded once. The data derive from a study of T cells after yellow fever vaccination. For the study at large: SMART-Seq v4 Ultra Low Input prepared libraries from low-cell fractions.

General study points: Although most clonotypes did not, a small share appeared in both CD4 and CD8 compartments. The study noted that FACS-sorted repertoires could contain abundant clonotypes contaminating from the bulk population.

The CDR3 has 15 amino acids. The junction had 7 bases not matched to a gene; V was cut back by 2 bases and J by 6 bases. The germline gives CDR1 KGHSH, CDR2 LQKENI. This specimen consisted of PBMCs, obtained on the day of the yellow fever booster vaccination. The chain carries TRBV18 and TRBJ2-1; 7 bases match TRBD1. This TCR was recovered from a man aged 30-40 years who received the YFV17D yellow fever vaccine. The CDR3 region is CASSPKGQRTNEQFF. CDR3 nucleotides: TGTGCCAGCTCACCAAAGGGACAGAGAACCAATGAGCAGTTCTTC.